The rows below give T cell receptor beta chains drawn from one sample of a study of blood T cell repertoires in COVID-19. Profiling relied on immunoSEQ multiplex PCR, and the TCRdb table lists in-frame clones only, not all of them. Of a few hundred thousand clones listed, around 89% are singletons. The sample consisted of PBMCs or T cells enriched from blood (not recorded which). These receptors came from a woman in her 30s who had recovered from COVID-19. CDR3s include the opening cysteine and the closing phenylalanine or tryptophan.

v_gene	j_gene	CDR3aa
TRBV5-5	TRBJ2-3	CASSLWSPGGTDTQYF
TRBV29-1	TRBJ2-1	CSVAVLSGTGDLNEQFF
TRBV4-1	TRBJ2-3	CASSQDRERSSSTDTQYF
TRBV28	TRBJ1-5	CASSHRGEYEQPQHF
TRBV11-2	TRBJ1-1	CASSHRTGGMNTEAFF
TRBV11-3	TRBJ2-3	CASSLDRDTQYF
TRBV5-6	TRBJ1-2	CASSHAAGVNYYGYTF
TRBV11-2	TRBJ2-7	CASSLFPGHIYEQYF
TRBV7-2	TRBJ1-3	CASSLGTGGAGNTIYF
TRBV18	TRBJ2-3	CASSRGNRDTQYF
TRBV5-6	TRBJ1-1	CASSWPGQGTEAFF
TRBV7-6	TRBJ2-2	CASSFPWGHPNTGELFF
TRBV19	TRBJ2-1	CASSVDRGREQFF
TRBV24-1	TRBJ2-6	CATSDSQGAVSGANVLTF
TRBV29-1	TRBJ1-6	CSVEDQGLPPLHF
TRBV5-6	TRBJ2-3	CASRRFSTDTQYF
TRBV29-1	TRBJ1-6	CSVGRGDNSPLHF
TRBV28	TRBJ2-7	CASSLGWQGAPEQYF
TRBV7-8	TRBJ1-3	CASSSGTGGNTIYF
TRBV4-3	TRBJ2-7	CASSQASGGPYEQYF
TRBV7-6	TRBJ2-5	CASSGVAEKGTQYF
TRBV18	TRBJ1-1	CASSPKGQPRLSTEAFF
TRBV11-3	TRBJ2-1	CASSLTGLSSNEQFF
TRBV4-1	TRBJ1-1	CASSQTENTEAFF
TRBV24-1	TRBJ2-2	CATSGDRGRIGELFF
TRBV4-1	TRBJ1-1	CASRNRAMNTEAFF